These 2 T cell receptor beta chains originate from one sample sequenced in a study of blood T cell repertoires in COVID-19 (dated by TCRdb to the early 2020s). Library preparation was by the immunoSEQ multiplex PCR assay. TCRdb stores this immuneACCESS table with in-frame sequences only. Part of the clones is absent; in the studies checked, under half of the shortfall reflects unresolved V genes, and no reason is known for the rest. Here the sample has around 200,000 clones; roughly 89% occur a single time. Together, the top ten hold 0.6% to 0.8% of the sample. Sequenced material: peripheral blood. All receptors derive from a man aged 45-65 years with acute or convalescent COVID-19.

This clone was found a few times. The chain has TRBV10-3 and TRBJ2-7; 11 nucleotides agree with TRBD2. This CDR3 contains 16 residues. V was pared by 3 bases and J by 2 bases, with 6 bases of the junction left unmatched. Looked up from germline, CDR1 is ENHRY and CDR2 is SYGVKD. CDR3 in amino acids: CAISEGGLAETYEQYV. CDR3 sequence (DNA): TGTGCCATCAGTGAAGGGGGACTAGCGGAAACCTACGAGCAGTACGTC.

About this clone itself: The junction does not match germline at one end; this may be a read error. The chain joins TRBV6-4 to TRBJ1-6; no clear D gene. The CDR3 is made up of 15 amino acids. The germline V gene has CDR1 MRHNA and CDR2 SNTAGT. CDR3 DNA: TGTGCCAGCAGGGACTACCGGGAGCAGAATTCACCCCTCCACTTT. Translation gives CASRDYREQNSPLHF.